This T cell receptor (beta chain) emerged from a study of T cells in severe cutaneous drug reactions (dated by TCRdb to between 2019 and 2020). Regarding the complete study: Patients were recruited between the early 2010s and the late 2010s from Taiwan, Thailand and a European registry network. The libraries were made with iRepertoire multiplex PCR, and the authors referred to a comparison in which iRepertoire and 5' RACE methods, with or without UMI, captured abundant clonotypes to a similar degree. Enrollment was limited to patients whose SJS/TEN or DRESS diagnosis was probable or definite according to RegiSCAR criteria. Bulk TCR sequencing was combined with single-cell sequencing, quantitative PCR validation, functional assays and transgenic mouse experiments. The culprit drug was assigned using the Naranjo algorithm and the ALDEN drug causality algorithm. Blister fluids/cells, PBMC and other biological samples were taken from patients in the acute stage or the recovery stage. What the work shows at the level of the full study, not this receptor alone: According to the authors, further study is still needed to determine whether the public TCR generalizes to SJS/TEN caused by other drugs. Although undetectable or scarce in tolerant-control and healthy-donor PBMC, a public TCRbeta CDR3 was found in all seven CBZ-SJS/TEN blister samples, at a mean of around 15%. CBZ-SJS/TEN patients showed strongly increased TRBV12-4 usage, with an average of about 30% in blister cells and roughly 5% in PBMC.

The cysteine opens and the phenylalanine closes a CDR3 of 13 amino acids. No DNA has been recorded. CDR1 and CDR2 (DFQATT, SNEGSKA) derive from the germline V gene (reference sequence). As to this clonotype: Its antigen remains undetermined.

Sequencing was performed on donors who were patients with carbamazepine-induced Stevens-Johnson syndrome or toxic epidermal necrolysis (CBZ-SJS/TEN). Patients with drug-induced severe cutaneous adverse reactions had T cell receptor repertoires profiled by next-generation sequencing to look for drug-specific clonotypes. The RNA was isolated from either blister cells of skin lesions or peripheral blood mononuclear cells. Library preparation used the iRepertoire multiplex PCR system with TCR subtype-specific primers for both bulk and single-cell sequencing. Bulk TCR beta libraries were generated by multiplex PCR with primers targeting V, D and J gene regions. Approximately 85-550 ng of RNA per sample was used as input for bulk TCR library preparation. An Illumina MiSeq was used to sequence the bulk TCR beta amplicons. The source study handled its data this way. Sample misassignments and low-quality sequencing reads were removed through quality control steps. The CDR3 was defined as the amino acids lying between the Y[YFLI]C motif of the V gene and the [FW]GXGT motif of the J segment. CDR3 clonotypes and TRBV and TRBJ gene assignments were based on the IMGT database. For each sample, TRBV expression was normalized against the mean for the same gene in PBMC from around 45 healthy donors. The reads went through TCRdb reprocessing, and each CDR3 protein sequence gets one entry with no DNA. TCRdb, not the authors, supplied the V and J calls. Per the sample table, the count is 9,500 to 13,000 distinct CDR3 sequences. The ten largest clones capture 20% to 25% of the sample.

Sample: cells from a skin blister. The cell subset or site label on this specimen signifies: unsorted cells from skin lesion blisters. The sequence was collected from a human donor with Stevens-Johnson syndrome, a severe cutaneous drug reaction. Recombination joined TRBV20-1 with TRBJ2-7; TCRdb outputs TRBD2, but without DNA this stays unchecked. Here the CDR3 is given as CSARPVGGREQYF.